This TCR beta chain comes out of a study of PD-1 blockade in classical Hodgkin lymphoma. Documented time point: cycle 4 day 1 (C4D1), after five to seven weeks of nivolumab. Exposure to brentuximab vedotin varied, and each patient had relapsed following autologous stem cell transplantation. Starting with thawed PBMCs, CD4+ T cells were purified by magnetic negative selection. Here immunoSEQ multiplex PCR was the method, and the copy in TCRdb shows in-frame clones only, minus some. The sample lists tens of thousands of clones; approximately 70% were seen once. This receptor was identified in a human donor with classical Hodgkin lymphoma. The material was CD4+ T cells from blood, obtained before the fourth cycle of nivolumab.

The CDR3 DNA reads as TGTGCCATCAGCCTCGGTGGGGCAAGCTCTGGGGCCAACGTCCTGACTTTC. It encodes CAISLGGASSGANVLTF. The chain is built from TRBV10-3 and TRBJ2-6, with D maybe TRBD1 (5 bases). The CDR3 totals 17 residues. Germline V gene lookup returns CDR1 ENHRY and CDR2 SYGVKD. The ends were cut back, 6 bases at V and 0 bases at J, with 15 bases in the middle.